This is a list of T cell receptor beta chains from one sample in a study of CD8+ T cells in alopecia areata. Method: immunoSEQ multiplex PCR; TCRdb's copy keeps in-frame clones and lacks some. The data hold about 82,000 clones, with roughly 51% observed a single time. The sample comprised NKG2D-high CD8+ T cells sorted from blood. These TCRs come from a human donor with alopecia areata. CDR3s include the opening cysteine and the closing phenylalanine or tryptophan. A D gene is named only where the DNA matches it firmly. Size is omitted from some rows. Given values are once, few, many or a class for expanded clones.

d_gene: -
j_gene: TRBJ2-1
v_gene: TRBV27
abundance: -
CDR3aa: CASSRVPEGYNEQFF
CDR3nt: TGTGCCAGCAGTCGGGTCCCGGAGGGCTACAATGAGCAGTTCTTC

d_gene: TRBD1
j_gene: TRBJ1-1
v_gene: TRBV29-1
abundance: few
CDR3aa: CSVRTGDTSEAFF
CDR3nt: TGCAGCGTCAGGACAGGGGACACGAGTGAAGCTTTCTTT

d_gene: TRBD1
j_gene: TRBJ2-5
v_gene: TRBV9
abundance: -
CDR3aa: CASSATGVGQETQYF
CDR3nt: TGTGCCAGCAGCGCGACAGGGGTAGGTCAAGAGACCCAGTACTTC

d_gene: -
j_gene: TRBJ1-1
v_gene: TRBV30
abundance: -
CDR3aa: CAWGTGMNTEAFF
CDR3nt: TGTGCCTGGGGCACAGGCATGAACACTGAAGCTTTCTTT

d_gene: TRBD1
j_gene: TRBJ2-5
v_gene: TRBV30
abundance: -
CDR3aa: CAWTGGAPRHKVTQYF
CDR3nt: TGTGCCTGGACAGGGGGCGCCCCTCGACACAAGGTGACCCAGTACTTC

d_gene: -
j_gene: TRBJ2-1
v_gene: TRBV30
abundance: -
CDR3aa: CAWSGESSFVNEQFF
CDR3nt: TGTGCCTGGAGTGGTGAGAGTTCATTTGTCAATGAGCAGTTCTTC

d_gene: TRBD2
j_gene: TRBJ2-1
v_gene: TRBV27
abundance: -
CDR3aa: CASSGAGGIEQFF
CDR3nt: TGTGCCAGCAGTGGAGCGGGAGGTATTGAGCAGTTCTTC

d_gene: -
j_gene: TRBJ2-2
v_gene: TRBV29-1
abundance: -
CDR3aa: CSGLRTNTGELFF
CDR3nt: TGCAGCGGTCTCAGGACCAACACCGGGGAGCTGTTTTTT

d_gene: TRBD2
j_gene: TRBJ2-7
v_gene: TRBV7-9
abundance: medium-sized
CDR3aa: CASKGRAYEQYF
CDR3nt: TGTGCCAGCAAGGGGAGGGCCTACGAGCAGTACTTC

d_gene: -
j_gene: TRBJ2-2
v_gene: TRBV29-1
abundance: few
CDR3aa: CSVEGLLDTGELFF
CDR3nt: TGCAGCGTTGAAGGCCTGCTCGACACCGGGGAGCTGTTTTTT

d_gene: TRBD2
j_gene: TRBJ2-1
v_gene: TRBV14
abundance: -
CDR3aa: CASSQGLAGRYNEQFF
CDR3nt: TGTGCCAGCAGCCAAGGACTAGCGGGGCGGTACAATGAGCAGTTCTTC

d_gene: -
j_gene: TRBJ2-5
v_gene: TRBV7-9
abundance: few
CDR3aa: CASSLDRDQETQYF
CDR3nt: TGTGCCAGCAGCTTAGACAGGGACCAAGAGACCCAGTACTTC

d_gene: -
j_gene: TRBJ2-5
v_gene: TRBV11-3
abundance: -
CDR3aa: CASSSPLGQETQYF
CDR3nt: TGTGCCAGCAGCTCGCCTTTGGGTCAAGAGACCCAGTACTTC

d_gene: TRBD1
j_gene: TRBJ2-7
v_gene: TRBV7-9
abundance: -
CDR3aa: CASSAGQGAFSEQYF
CDR3nt: TGTGCCAGCAGCGCCGGACAGGGGGCTTTCAGCGAGCAGTACTTC

d_gene: -
j_gene: TRBJ2-7
v_gene: TRBV29-1
abundance: few
CDR3aa: CSVASWAARSYEQYF
CDR3nt: TGCAGCGTCGCCAGTTGGGCAGCCCGCTCCTACGAGCAGTACTTC

d_gene: -
j_gene: TRBJ2-7
v_gene: TRBV4-1
abundance: once
CDR3aa: CASSQEVTYEQYF
CDR3nt: TGCGCCAGCAGCCAAGAAGTCACCTACGAGCAGTACTTC

d_gene: -
j_gene: TRBJ2-6
v_gene: TRBV18
abundance: -
CDR3aa: CASSPGSGANVLTF
CDR3nt: TGTGCCAGCTCACCGGGCTCTGGGGCCAACGTCCTGACTTTC

d_gene: -
j_gene: TRBJ2-7
v_gene: TRBV29-1
abundance: few
CDR3aa: CSVEDVAGKVYEQYF
CDR3nt: TGCAGCGTTGAAGACGTGGCGGGGAAGGTGTACGAGCAGTACTTC

d_gene: -
j_gene: TRBJ1-6
v_gene: TRBV27
abundance: -
CDR3aa: CASSLGRAANSPLHF
CDR3nt: TGTGCCAGCAGTTTGGGGCGGGCTGCTAATTCACCCCTCCACTTT

d_gene: -
j_gene: TRBJ1-5
v_gene: TRBV5-1
abundance: few
CDR3aa: CASSSGAEGNQPQHF
CDR3nt: TGCGCCAGCAGCTCGGGGGCGGAAGGAAATCAGCCCCAGCATTTT

d_gene: -
j_gene: TRBJ2-5
v_gene: TRBV5-1
abundance: -
CDR3aa: CASHLASQETQYF
CDR3nt: TGCGCCAGCCACCTAGCCTCACAAGAGACCCAGTACTTC

d_gene: -
j_gene: TRBJ2-1
v_gene: TRBV7-2
abundance: -
CDR3aa: CASSQSRHVKQFF
CDR3nt: TGTGCCAGCAGCCAGAGCAGGCATGTTAAGCAGTTCTTC

d_gene: TRBD2
j_gene: TRBJ2-3
v_gene: TRBV29-1
abundance: -
CDR3aa: CSTLAASTDTQYF
CDR3nt: TGCAGCACCCTAGCGGCTAGCACAGATACGCAGTATTTT

d_gene: -
j_gene: TRBJ2-7
v_gene: TRBV28
abundance: -
CDR3aa: CASSLLSDHEQYF
CDR3nt: TGTGCCAGCAGTTTACTTAGTGACCACGAGCAGTACTTC

d_gene: -
j_gene: TRBJ2-1
v_gene: TRBV2
abundance: once
CDR3aa: CASSYVGEQFF
CDR3nt: TGTGCCAGCAGCTACGTGGGTGAGCAGTTCTTC

d_gene: -
j_gene: TRBJ2-1
v_gene: TRBV4-1
abundance: few
CDR3aa: CASSPGTGEQFF
CDR3nt: TGCGCCAGCAGTCCCGGGACTGGTGAGCAGTTCTTC

d_gene: TRBD2
j_gene: TRBJ2-1
v_gene: TRBV28
abundance: few
CDR3aa: CASSPSTSGTKALFYNEQFF
CDR3nt: TGTGCCAGCAGTCCCTCGACTAGCGGGACCAAAGCACTTTTCTACAATGAGCAGTTCTTC

d_gene: -
j_gene: TRBJ1-2
v_gene: TRBV29-1
abundance: -
CDR3aa: CSVDSTGYGYTF
CDR3nt: TGCAGCGTTGATTCGACAGGCTATGGCTACACCTTC

d_gene: -
j_gene: TRBJ2-7
v_gene: TRBV27
abundance: -
CDR3aa: CASGQGREYEQYF
CDR3nt: TGTGCCAGCGGTCAGGGCCGTGAGTACGAGCAGTACTTC

d_gene: TRBD1
j_gene: TRBJ2-5
v_gene: TRBV29-1
abundance: -
CDR3aa: CSVGQDDDRVIGETQYF
CDR3nt: TGCAGCGTTGGGCAGGACGACGACAGGGTAATAGGGGAGACCCAGTACTTC

d_gene: -
j_gene: TRBJ2-1
v_gene: TRBV4-3
abundance: -
CDR3aa: CASSQAYTIYNEQFF
CDR3nt: TGCGCCAGCAGCCAAGCCTATACAATTTACAATGAGCAGTTCTTC

d_gene: TRBD1
j_gene: TRBJ2-7
v_gene: TRBV29-1
abundance: few
CDR3aa: CSVGQSLDEQYF
CDR3nt: TGCAGCGTGGGACAGTCCCTTGACGAGCAGTACTTC

d_gene: -
j_gene: TRBJ1-5
v_gene: TRBV7-9
abundance: -
CDR3aa: CASSPGGNQPQHF
CDR3nt: TGTGCCAGCAGCCCCGGGGGGAATCAGCCCCAGCATTTT

d_gene: -
j_gene: TRBJ1-4
v_gene: TRBV7-9
abundance: few
CDR3aa: CASSPPGNEKLFF
CDR3nt: TGTGCCAGCAGCCCTCCGGGAAATGAAAAACTGTTTTTT

d_gene: -
j_gene: TRBJ1-2
v_gene: TRBV13
abundance: -
CDR3aa: CASSSTDRRTYGYTF
CDR3nt: TGTGCCAGCAGCTCGACGGACAGACGGACCTATGGCTACACCTTC

d_gene: -
j_gene: TRBJ2-3
v_gene: TRBV20-1
abundance: once
CDR3aa: CSARGGDTQYF
CDR3nt: TGCAGTGCTAGAGGGGGAGATACGCAGTATTTT

d_gene: -
j_gene: TRBJ1-2
v_gene: TRBV29-1
abundance: once
CDR3aa: CSGEEVNYGYTF
CDR3nt: TGCAGCGGTGAGGAGGTTAACTATGGCTACACCTTC

d_gene: TRBD2
j_gene: TRBJ2-5
v_gene: TRBV28
abundance: -
CDR3aa: CASSLSTVTAPGGRGSQETQYF
CDR3nt: TGTGCCAGCAGTTTATCTACCGTGACTGCCCCCGGCGGGAGGGGTTCACAAGAGACCCAGTACTTC

d_gene: -
j_gene: TRBJ2-2
v_gene: TRBV7-8
abundance: -
CDR3aa: CASSLPGYMLAGELFF
CDR3nt: TGTGCCAGCAGTCTCCCAGGCTACATGTTAGCCGGGGAGCTGTTTTTT

d_gene: TRBD1
j_gene: TRBJ2-7
v_gene: TRBV14
abundance: -
CDR3aa: CASSQMTGFHEQYF
CDR3nt: TGTGCCAGCAGCCAGATGACAGGGTTCCACGAGCAGTACTTC

d_gene: TRBD1
j_gene: TRBJ2-7
v_gene: TRBV4-1
abundance: -
CDR3aa: CASSQSLGQGTYEQYF
CDR3nt: TGCGCCAGCAGCCAGTCTTTGGGACAGGGAACCTACGAGCAGTACTTC

d_gene: -
j_gene: TRBJ1-1
v_gene: TRBV5-1
abundance: -
CDR3aa: CASSLGRDGTEAFF
CDR3nt: TGCGCCAGCAGCTTGGGAAGGGATGGCACTGAAGCTTTCTTT

d_gene: TRBD2
j_gene: TRBJ2-4
v_gene: TRBV11-2
abundance: few
CDR3aa: CASSLGLAGAKNIQYF
CDR3nt: TGTGCCAGCAGCTTAGGGCTAGCGGGAGCCAAAAACATTCAGTACTTC

d_gene: -
j_gene: TRBJ2-5
v_gene: TRBV11-3
abundance: -
CDR3aa: CASSTWASDQETQYF
CDR3nt: TGTGCCAGCAGCACATGGGCTAGCGATCAAGAGACCCAGTACTTC

d_gene: -
j_gene: TRBJ2-2
v_gene: TRBV27
abundance: -
CDR3aa: CASRGPWELFF
CDR3nt: TGTGCCAGCAGAGGACCCTGGGAGCTGTTTTTT

d_gene: TRBD1
j_gene: TRBJ1-1
v_gene: TRBV29-1
abundance: few
CDR3aa: CSAGQGRVTEAFF
CDR3nt: TGCAGCGCCGGACAGGGTCGGGTCACTGAAGCTTTCTTT

d_gene: -
j_gene: TRBJ2-7
v_gene: TRBV4-3
abundance: -
CDR3aa: CASSARGWAVSGGSYEQYF
CDR3nt: TGCGCCAGCAGCGCAAGAGGGTGGGCAGTTAGCGGCGGCTCCTACGAGCAGTACTTC

d_gene: -
j_gene: TRBJ2-5
v_gene: TRBV11-2
abundance: few
CDR3aa: CASSPPYQETQYF
CDR3nt: TGTGCCAGCAGCCCGCCCTATCAAGAGACCCAGTACTTC

d_gene: TRBD1
j_gene: TRBJ2-2
v_gene: TRBV29-1
abundance: -
CDR3aa: CSGTGDTGELFF
CDR3nt: TGCAGCGGGACAGGGGACACCGGGGAGCTGTTTTTT

d_gene: -
j_gene: TRBJ2-3
v_gene: TRBV27
abundance: -
CDR3aa: CASSRGRTDTQYF
CDR3nt: TGTGCCAGCAGTCGGGGACGGACAGATACGCAGTATTTT

d_gene: -
j_gene: TRBJ1-5
v_gene: TRBV30
abundance: -
CDR3aa: CAWSEGSQPQHF
CDR3nt: TGTGCCTGGAGCGAAGGTTCCCAGCCCCAGCATTTT

d_gene: -
j_gene: TRBJ2-5
v_gene: TRBV5-1
abundance: once
CDR3aa: CASSFGTNQETQYF
CDR3nt: TGCGCCAGCAGCTTCGGGACAAACCAAGAGACCCAGTACTTC

d_gene: -
j_gene: TRBJ1-3
v_gene: TRBV28
abundance: -
CDR3aa: CASSLWGGSGNTIYF
CDR3nt: TGTGCCAGCAGTTTATGGGGGGGCTCTGGAAACACCATATATTTT

d_gene: -
j_gene: TRBJ2-2
v_gene: TRBV5-6
abundance: -
CDR3aa: CASSFGPGSTGELFF
CDR3nt: TGTGCCAGCAGCTTTGGGCCAGGGAGTACCGGGGAGCTGTTTTTT